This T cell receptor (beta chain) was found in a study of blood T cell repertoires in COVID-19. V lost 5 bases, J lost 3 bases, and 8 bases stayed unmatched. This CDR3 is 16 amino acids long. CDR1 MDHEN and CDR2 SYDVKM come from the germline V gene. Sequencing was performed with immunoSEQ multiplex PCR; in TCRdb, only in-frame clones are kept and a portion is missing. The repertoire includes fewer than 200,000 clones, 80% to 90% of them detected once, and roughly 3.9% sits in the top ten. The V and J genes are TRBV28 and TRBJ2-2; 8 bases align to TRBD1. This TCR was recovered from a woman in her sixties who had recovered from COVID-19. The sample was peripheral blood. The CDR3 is CASSPPGQDHTGELFF. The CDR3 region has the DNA TGTGCCAGCAGTCCACCGGGACAGGACCACACCGGGGAGCTGTTTTTT. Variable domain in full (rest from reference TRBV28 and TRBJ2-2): DVKVTQSSRYLVKRTGEKVFLECVQDMDHENMFWYRQDPGLGLRLIYFSYDVKMKEKGDIPEGYSVSREKKERFSLILESASTNQTSMYLCASSPPGQDHTGELFFGEGSRLTVL.